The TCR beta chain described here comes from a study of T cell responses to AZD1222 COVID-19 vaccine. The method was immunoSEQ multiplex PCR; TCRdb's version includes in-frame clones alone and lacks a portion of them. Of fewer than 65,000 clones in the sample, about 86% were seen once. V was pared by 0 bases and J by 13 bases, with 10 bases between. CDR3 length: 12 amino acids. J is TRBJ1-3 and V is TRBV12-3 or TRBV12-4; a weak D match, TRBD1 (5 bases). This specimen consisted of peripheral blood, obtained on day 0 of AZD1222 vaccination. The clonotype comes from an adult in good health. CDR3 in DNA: TGTGCCAGCAGTTTAGCGCAGGGCAGGATATATTTT. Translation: CASSLAQGRIYF.